Below are 32 T cell receptor beta chains sequenced from a single sample in a study of CD4+ T cells in melanoma (dated 2022 in TCRdb). The library was generated by the immunoSEQ multiplex PCR assay. The immuneACCESS repertoire file appears here via TCRdb, limited to in-frame rearrangements. These files lack a portion of the clones; in checked studies, under half of the deficit traces to unresolved V genes, and the cause of the others is not known. The sample yields around 55,000 clones; more than 60% were counted once. The top ten constitute around 5% of the sample. The specimen sequenced was tumor tissue. These receptors originate from a human donor with melanoma.

This clone showed up many times. V is TRBV7-9 and J is TRBJ1-2; D not resolved. The CDR3 has 16 residues. V gave up 0 bases and J gave up 4 bases, with 15 bases separating them. The germline V gene encodes CDR1 SEHNR and CDR2 FQNEAQ (reference sequence). The CDR3 DNA sequence: TGTGCCAGCAGCTTAGCTGACATTTTGGTTCCCTATGGCTACACCTTC. Protein: CASSLADILVPYGYTF.

The chain couples TRBV19 to TRBJ2-2; D is uncertain. This CDR3 is built from 15 residues. Trimming shortened V by 5 bases and J by 0 bases, and 10 bases separated the two germline ends. The germline gives CDR1 LNHDA, CDR2 SQIVND (reference sequence). The CDR3 region is CASSLGTTNTGELFF. Written as DNA, the CDR3 is TGTGCCAGTAGTCTTGGCACTACGAACACCGGGGAGCTGTTTTTT.

This clone has just a few counts. As DNA, the CDR3 is TGTGCCACCAGCAGAGGACAGGATTACGAGCAGTACTTC. It translates to CATSRGQDYEQYF. V usage is TRBV15 and J usage is TRBJ2-7; maybe TRBD1 (6 bases). In germline, CDR1 is LNHNV, CDR2 YYDKDF (reference sequence). This CDR3 comprises 13 residues. The germline V and J ends were trimmed by 1 base and 4 bases, with 8 bases remaining between them.

Concerning this clone itself: A far larger clone lies a single base away; this is likely a read error. Distinct nucleotide sequences in the sample also encode this CDR3. The gene calls are TRBV5-1 and TRBJ2-7; D assignment may be TRBD1 or TRBD2 (6 bases each). V was clipped by 0 bases and J by 3 bases, with 10 bases between them. Germline CDR1 SGHRS, CDR2 YFSETQ. The CDR3 is 14 residues long. CDR3 sequence (DNA): TGCGCCAGCAGCTTGGCCGGGGGCCACTACGAGCAGTACTTC. This encodes CASSLAGGHYEQYF.

The genes are TRBV7-2 and TRBJ2-3, with a possible D match to TRBD2 (7 bases). This CDR3 contains 15 residues. The germline V gene encodes CDR1 SGHTA and CDR2 FQGNSA. Trimming took off 2 bases at V and 1 base at J, with 10 bases between the two ends. In nucleotides, the CDR3 is TGTGCCAGCAGCTTATTAGGGGGGGGCACAGATACGCAGTATTTT. Translating gives CASSLLGGGTDTQYF.

The V gene is TRBV7-8, the J gene TRBJ2-1; 8 nucleotides align to TRBD1. Germline V CDR1 and CDR2: SGHVS, FQNEAQ. The CDR3 runs 16 residues. V dropped 1 base and J dropped 6; count of bases not matched to a gene: 8. CDR3 sequence reads: CASSLGDRPISNEQFF. The CDR3 DNA reads as TGTGCCAGCAGCTTAGGGGACAGGCCCATAAGCAATGAGCAGTTCTTC.

CDR3 sequence (DNA): TGTGCCAGCTCACCTTCTAATTTGGGACAGGGTAATGATTCACCCCTCCACTTT. It codes for CASSPSNLGQGNDSPLHF. The gene calls are TRBV18 and TRBJ1-6; 9 nucleotides line up with TRBD1. Germline V gene lookup returns CDR1 KGHSH and CDR2 LQKENI. After removal of 3 bases from V and 8 bases from J, the junction contained 14 bases not matched to a gene. The CDR3 has 18 amino acids.

The chain is built from TRBV5-8 and TRBJ1-1; unclear D gene. The germline V gene has CDR1 SGHTS and CDR2 YDEGEE. This CDR3 comprises 15 residues. Trimming took off 3 bases at V and 0 bases at J, with 12 bases between the two ends. CDR3 DNA: TGTGCCAGCAGCTCCCCCAGCGGCATGAACACTGAAGCTTTCTTT. This gives the protein CASSSPSGMNTEAFF.

V is TRBV20-1 and J is TRBJ2-1; TRBD2 might be the D (7 bases). This CDR3 has 11 amino acids. Trimming took 7 bases from V and 8 from J, leaving 12 bases between them. CDR1 is DFQATT and CDR2 is SNEGSKA in the germline V gene (reference sequence). The CDR3 loop is CSVGGAYEQFF. In DNA, the CDR3 is TGCAGTGTTGGGGGGGCCTATGAGCAGTTCTTC.

The chain has TRBV11-2 and TRBJ2-1; D remains ambiguous. Germline assignment: CDR1 SGHAT and CDR2 FQNNGV. The V end was cut by 1 base, the J end by 11 bases, with 9 bases between. This CDR3 region has 12 residues. CDR3 in DNA: TGTGCCAGCAGCTTAGGGGGTGGGAAGCAGTTCTTC. Translated: CASSLGGGKQFF. The variable domain in full, completed from reference TRBV11-2 and TRBJ2-1, reads EAGVAQSPRYKIIEKRQSVAFWCNPISGHATLYWYQQILGQGPKLLIQFQNNGVVDDSQLPKDRFSAERLKGVDSTLKIQPAKLEDSAVYLCASSLGGGKQFFGPGTRLTVL.

V is TRBV2 and J is TRBJ1-2; D not certain. Per the germline V gene, CDR1 is SNHLY and CDR2 is FYNNEI. The CDR3 consists of 12 residues. Trimming took off 4 bases at V and 3 bases at J, with 6 bases between the two ends. The DNA of the CDR3 is TGTGCCAGCAGTGCCGCGGACTATGGCTACACCTTC. This codes for CASSAADYGYTF.

The chain carries TRBV7-2 and TRBJ2-2, with 9 bases fitting TRBD1. Germline assignment: CDR1 SGHTA and CDR2 FQGNSA. Germline trimming cut 6 bases from V and 6 bases from J; bases unmatched to any gene: 8. CDR3 size: 15 residues. The CDR3 sequence: CASRSQGARAGELFF. The CDR3 DNA is TGTGCCAGCAGATCACAGGGGGCGCGGGCCGGGGAGCTGTTTTTT.

The chain uses TRBV28 and TRBJ2-3; no reliable D call. From germline, CDR1 is MDHEN and CDR2 SYDVKM. The CDR3 spans 12 residues. V lost 6 bases to trimming and J lost 8 bases, with 12 bases between them. This CDR3 is CASSPDVGTQYF. CDR3 nucleotide sequence: TGTGCCAGCAGCCCCGACGTCGGTACGCAGTATTTT.

The rearrangement links TRBV5-6 to TRBJ2-1, with 7 bases that match TRBD2. J lost 10 bases, V lost 5 bases, and 9 bases had no gene match. The CDR3 contains 13 residues. Germline V CDR1 and CDR2: SGHDT, YYEEEE. The CDR3 coding sequence is TGTGCCAGCAGTTATGCTTGGGGGGGAGAGCAGTTCTTC. Its protein is CASSYAWGGEQFF.

V and J are TRBV7-3 and TRBJ1-2; 11 positions match TRBD1. Germline loops: CDR1 SGHTA, CDR2 FQGTGA. J lost 7 bases, V lost 6 bases, and 7 bases had no gene match. The CDR3 length is 14 residues. CDR3 sequence reads: CASSRGDRGSGYTF. The CDR3 DNA reads TGTGCCAGCAGTCGCGGGGACAGGGGGTCTGGCTACACCTTC.

The gene calls are TRBV9 and TRBJ2-5, with 8 bases that match TRBD2. Losses at the gene ends were 3 bases for V and 7 bases for J; bases not matched to a gene: 8. The CDR3 is 14 amino acids. Germline assignment: CDR1 SGDLS and CDR2 YYNGEE. The CDR3 DNA reads TGTGCCAGCAGCGGTAGCGGGACCCTGGGGACCCAGTACTTC. Translated: CASSGSGTLGTQYF.

This clone was seen only a few times. The chain is built from TRBV10-2 and TRBJ2-7; 7 nucleotides align to TRBD1. The germline V gene has CDR1 WSHSY and CDR2 SAAADI. Losses at the gene ends were 5 bases for V and 7 bases for J; bases not matched to a gene: 5. CDR3 length equals 12 residues. Here the CDR3 DNA reads TGCGCCAGCAGTTCGACAGGGAAGGAGCAGTACTTC. As protein: CASSSTGKEQYF.

On this clone itself: A much larger clone differs from this one at a single base, so this may be a read error. This sequence joins TRBV7-9 and TRBJ1-1, with TRBD1 as a possible D gene (5 bases). The CDR3 contains 16 residues. V shed 1 base and J shed 9 bases, with 21 bases lying between them. Germline V lookup: CDR1 SEHNR, CDR2 FQNEAQ (reference sequence). CDR3 nucleotides: TGTGCCAGCAGCTTAGGATTCGGACGGGCCGGGACTAAAGCTTTCTTT. It translates to CASSLGFGRAGTKAFF.

The chain couples TRBV13 to TRBJ2-7; TRBD2 matches at 14 bases. The CDR3 sequence is 15 residues long. V lost 5 bases to trimming and J lost 7 bases; unmatched junction nucleotides: 7. Per the germline V gene, CDR1 is PRHDT and CDR2 is FYEKMQ (reference sequence). CDR3 protein: CASSTRTSGGREQYF. The CDR3 DNA reads as TGTGCCAGCAGCACCCGGACTAGCGGGGGGCGGGAGCAGTACTTC.

The chain couples TRBV18 to TRBJ1-4; D is ambiguous. The length of the CDR3 is 13 residues. V was shortened by 3 bases and J by 10 bases, with 12 bases between the two germline ends. Germline V gives CDR1 KGHSH, CDR2 LQKENI. CDR3 coding DNA: TGTGCCAGCTCACCCCACCCAGAAGGAAAACTGTTTTTT. It specifies CASSPHPEGKLFF. Full variable domain (outside the CDR3, taken from reference TRBV18 and TRBJ1-4): NAGVMQNPRHLVRRRGQEARLRCSPMKGHSHVYWYRQLPEEGLKFMVYLQKENIIDESGMPKERFSAEFPKEGPSILRIQQVVRGDSAAYFCASSPHPEGKLFFGSGTQLSVL.

This clone was detected once. V is TRBV7-6 and J is TRBJ2-1; D is uncertain. Trimming removed 5 bases at V and 0 bases at J, with 14 bases between. CDR3 length equals 16 residues. Looked up from germline, CDR1 is SGHVS and CDR2 is FNYEAQ. Here the CDR3 DNA reads TGTGCCAGCAGCCCTCTTACCGGTAGCTCCTACAATGAGCAGTTCTTC. Translated, it gives CASSPLTGSSYNEQFF.

This sequence joins TRBV7-8 and TRBJ1-5, with D perhaps TRBD1 (6 bases). Per the germline V gene, CDR1 is SGHVS and CDR2 is FQNEAQ. The CDR3 length is 17 residues. The ends were cut back, 4 bases at V and 1 base at J, with 17 bases in the middle. The CDR3 protein is CASSSSPWQGSNQPQHF. CDR3 coding DNA: TGTGCCAGCAGCTCCTCCCCGTGGCAGGGGAGCAATCAGCCCCAGCATTTT.

The CDR3 sequence is CASSYWTGASTDTQYF. The CDR3 DNA reads TGTGCCAGCAGCTACTGGACAGGGGCTAGCACAGATACGCAGTATTTT. The chain links TRBV7-8 to TRBJ2-3; 9 positions agree with TRBD1. The CDR3 has 16 residues. CDR1 SGHVS and CDR2 FQNEAQ come from the germline V gene. With V trimmed by 4 bases and J by 0 bases, 5 bases remained unmatched. Full variable domain (outside the CDR3, taken from reference TRBV7-8 and TRBJ2-3): GAGVSQSPRYKVAKRGQDVALRCDPISGHVSLFWYQQALGQGPEFLTYFQNEAQLDKSGLPSDRFFAERPEGSVSTLKIQRTQQEDSAVYLCASSYWTGASTDTQYFGPGTRLTVL.

This clone was seen once. V usage is TRBV7-9 and J usage is TRBJ2-7; TRBD1 agrees at 12 bases. J gave up 4 bases and V 5 bases, and 3 bases lay outside the gene matches. In germline, CDR1 is SEHNR, CDR2 FQNEAQ (reference sequence). The CDR3 covers 14 residues. The CDR3 DNA is TGTGCCAGCAGCCGGGGACAGGGGGCATACGAGCAGTACTTC. It codes for CASSRGQGAYEQYF.

This chain joins TRBV6-6 and TRBJ2-7; tentatively, D is TRBD1 (6 bases). CDR1 is MNHNY, CDR2 SVGAGI, per germline (reference sequence). The CDR3 length is 12 residues. V shed 10 bases and J shed 7 bases, with 17 bases lying between them. CDR3 coding DNA: TGTGCCACCGTTACTGACAGGTGGGAGCAGTACTTC. It codes for CATVTDRWEQYF.

V and J are TRBV6-1 and TRBJ1-2, with TRBD1 matching over 8 bases. V shed 6 bases and J 5 bases; nucleotides not matched to a gene: 5. Germline CDR1 and CDR2: MNHNS and SASEGT. The CDR3 length is 13 residues. For the CDR3, the DNA is TGTGCCAGCAGGGACAGGGCAACGTATGGCTACACCTTC. It codes for CASRDRATYGYTF.

The chain links TRBV6-1 to TRBJ1-1, with unresolved D. Germline V lookup: CDR1 MNHNS, CDR2 SASEGT. The CDR3 contains 14 residues. V was shortened by 8 bases and J by 0 bases, with 13 bases between the two germline ends. The CDR3 DNA is TGTGCCAGCCTGCCGTCCGCGATGAACACTGAAGCTTTCTTT. This encodes CASLPSAMNTEAFF.

The chain links TRBV6-6 to TRBJ1-1; TRBD1 agrees at 7 bases. CDR1 is MNHNY, CDR2 SVGAGI, per germline (reference sequence). This CDR3 spans 13 amino acids. Losses at the gene ends were 6 bases for V and 5 bases for J; bases not matched to a gene: 6. CDR3 amino acids: CASSSTGRTEAFF. The CDR3 DNA sequence: TGTGCCAGCAGCTCGACAGGGAGGACTGAAGCTTTCTTT.

The chain recombines TRBV7-3 with TRBJ2-7, with D possibly being TRBD1 (6 bases). The CDR3 has 16 residues. The V end lost 3 bases, the J end lost 5 bases, and 20 bases lay between the germline ends. Per germline, CDR1 SGHTA and CDR2 FQGTGA. CDR3 amino acids: CASSLRPGQSFHEQYF. CDR3 nucleotides: TGTGCCAGCAGCTTGAGGCCGGGACAATCTTTCCACGAGCAGTACTTC.

The rearrangement uses TRBV5-4 and TRBJ1-2; TRBD1 aligns across 7 bases. Germline assignment: CDR1 SGHNT and CDR2 YYREEE (reference sequence). V lost 0 bases to trimming and J lost 2 bases; unmatched junction nucleotides: 4. CDR3 length equals 15 residues. CDR3 protein: CASSLAWDSNYGYTF. DNA of the CDR3: TGTGCCAGCAGCTTGGCCTGGGACAGCAACTATGGCTACACCTTC.

The chain couples TRBV6-5 to TRBJ2-3; perhaps TRBD2 as D (6 bases). Trimming shortened V by 0 bases and J by 8 bases, and 12 bases separated the two germline ends. Germline loops: CDR1 MNHEY, CDR2 SVGAGI. This CDR3 is built from 14 residues. The CDR3 reads CASSYSGFGGTQYF. For the CDR3, the DNA is TGTGCCAGCAGTTACTCTGGGTTCGGGGGTACGCAGTATTTT.

In this sample, this clone turned up once. CDR3 nucleotide sequence: TGTGCCAGCAGTGACAGGGGGAATGTGGATACGCAGTATTTT. This gives the protein CASSDRGNVDTQYF. The chain couples TRBV27 to TRBJ2-3; 9 bases are a match to TRBD1. Germline loops: CDR1 MNHEY, CDR2 SMNVEV (reference sequence). J lost 6 bases, V lost 5 bases, and 6 bases had no gene match. This CDR3 has 14 residues.